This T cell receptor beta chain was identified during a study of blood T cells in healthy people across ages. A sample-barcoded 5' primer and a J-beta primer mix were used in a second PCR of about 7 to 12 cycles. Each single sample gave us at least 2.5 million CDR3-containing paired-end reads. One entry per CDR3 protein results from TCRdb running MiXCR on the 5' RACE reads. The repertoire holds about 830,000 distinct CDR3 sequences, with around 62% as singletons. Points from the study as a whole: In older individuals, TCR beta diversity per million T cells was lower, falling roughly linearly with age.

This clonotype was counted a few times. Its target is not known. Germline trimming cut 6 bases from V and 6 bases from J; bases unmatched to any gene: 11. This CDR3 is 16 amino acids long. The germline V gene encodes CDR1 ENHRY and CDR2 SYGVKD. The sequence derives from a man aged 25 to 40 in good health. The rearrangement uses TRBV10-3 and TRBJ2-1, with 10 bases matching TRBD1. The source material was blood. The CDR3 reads CAIREKGQGSPNEQFF. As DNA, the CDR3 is TGTGCCATCAGGGAAAAGGGACAGGGGAGCCCCAATGAGCAGTTCTTC.